This paragraph covers one T cell receptor (beta chain) sequence. A much more abundant neighbour one base away suggests this may be a read error. The germline gives CDR1 SGDLS, CDR2 YYNGEE. The CDR3 length is 13 residues. V lost 9 bases and J 1 base, leaving 10 bases between the germline ends. A sample-barcoded 5' primer and a J-beta primer mix were used in a second PCR of about 6 to 12 cycles. TCRdb re-called the 5' RACE reads with MiXCR, one entry per CDR3 protein. The sample has 550,000 to 750,000 distinct CDR3 sequences, under 25% seen once. The record originates from a study of blood T cells in healthy people across ages. About the study: Roughly one uniquely barcoded beta molecule per two T cells was captured.

The sample consisted of blood. This TCR came from a man in his 70s in good health. The V call is TRBV9, the J call TRBJ2-2; no definite D call. CDR3 sequence: CATTPGNTGELFF. In DNA form, the CDR3 reads TGTGCCACCACCCCAGGGAACACCGGGGAGCTGTTTTTT.